The rows below give T cell receptor beta chains drawn from one sample of a study of circulating and synovial CD4+ cells in juvenile arthritis. The repertoire was sequenced with immunoSEQ multiplex PCR; TCRdb's copy has only in-frame clones and lacks some. The data hold approximately 36,000 clones, with roughly 94% observed a single time. The sequenced material came from CD4+ T cells from blood. The receptors shown here come from a human donor with juvenile idiopathic arthritis. CDR3s include the opening cysteine and the closing phenylalanine or tryptophan. A D gene is named only where the DNA matches it firmly. Size values are once, few and many counts, or a class for expanded clones, and some rows have none.

v_gene	d_gene	abundance	j_gene	CDR3aa	CDR3nt
TRBV6-1	NA	NA	TRBJ1-1	CASSETGTLNTEAFF	TGTGCCAGCAGTGAAACGGGGACTTTGAACACTGAAGCTTTCTTT
TRBV6-5	NA	NA	TRBJ1-6	CASSYFRRYEASPLHF	TGTGCCAGCAGTTACTTCCGACGCTACGAGGCTTCACCCCTCCACTTT
TRBV7-2	NA	NA	TRBJ1-5	CASSFSLLTAPNQPQHF	TGTGCCAGCAGCTTCAGTCTCCTGACAGCCCCTAATCAGCCCCAGCATTTT
TRBV27	NA	NA	TRBJ1-5	CASSPSTVGHQPQHF	TGTGCCAGCAGTCCCTCGACAGTTGGGCATCAGCCCCAGCATTTT
TRBV7-3	TRBD1	NA	TRBJ1-1	CASSSSGGPTEAFF	TGTGCCAGCAGCTCCTCAGGGGGGCCCACTGAAGCTTTCTTT
TRBV6-1	NA	NA	TRBJ1-5	CASSDRGGNQPQHF	TGTGCCAGCAGTGACAGGGGAGGCAATCAGCCCCAGCATTTT
TRBV19	TRBD1	NA	TRBJ1-6	CASRITGGDSPLHF	TGTGCCAGTAGAATTACAGGGGGGGATTCACCCCTCCACTTT
TRBV2	TRBD1	NA	TRBJ1-5	CAGQTGTSQPQHF	TGTGCCGGCCAGACAGGGACGAGTCAGCCCCAGCATTTT
TRBV6-6	TRBD2	NA	TRBJ2-1	CASSSLRGVRPPEQFF	TGTGCCAGCAGTTCCCTACGGGGGGTCAGGCCTCCGGAGCAGTTCTTC
TRBV11-2	NA	NA	TRBJ2-7	CASSLEGQGPYEQYF	TGTGCCAGCAGCTTAGAGGGTCAGGGGCCCTACGAGCAGTACTTC
TRBV6-5	NA	NA	TRBJ2-7	CASSYSGGGFSYEQYF	TGTGCCAGCAGTTACTCGGGGGGGGGCTTCTCCTACGAGCAGTACTTC
TRBV7-2	TRBD2	once	TRBJ2-2	CASSLAGTITGELFF	TGTGCCAGCAGCTTAGCAGGGACTATTACCGGGGAGCTGTTTTTT
TRBV2	TRBD1	NA	TRBJ1-3	CASSYPTGSGNTIYF	TGTGCCAGCAGTTACCCGACAGGGTCTGGAAACACCATATATTTT
TRBV30	NA	NA	TRBJ1-2	CAWSGENRERDYTF	TGTGCCTGGAGTGGGGAGAACAGGGAACGGGACTACACCTTC
TRBV9	TRBD1	once	TRBJ1-2	CASSPRDSYGYTF	TGTGCCAGCAGCCCACGGGACAGCTATGGCTACACCTTC